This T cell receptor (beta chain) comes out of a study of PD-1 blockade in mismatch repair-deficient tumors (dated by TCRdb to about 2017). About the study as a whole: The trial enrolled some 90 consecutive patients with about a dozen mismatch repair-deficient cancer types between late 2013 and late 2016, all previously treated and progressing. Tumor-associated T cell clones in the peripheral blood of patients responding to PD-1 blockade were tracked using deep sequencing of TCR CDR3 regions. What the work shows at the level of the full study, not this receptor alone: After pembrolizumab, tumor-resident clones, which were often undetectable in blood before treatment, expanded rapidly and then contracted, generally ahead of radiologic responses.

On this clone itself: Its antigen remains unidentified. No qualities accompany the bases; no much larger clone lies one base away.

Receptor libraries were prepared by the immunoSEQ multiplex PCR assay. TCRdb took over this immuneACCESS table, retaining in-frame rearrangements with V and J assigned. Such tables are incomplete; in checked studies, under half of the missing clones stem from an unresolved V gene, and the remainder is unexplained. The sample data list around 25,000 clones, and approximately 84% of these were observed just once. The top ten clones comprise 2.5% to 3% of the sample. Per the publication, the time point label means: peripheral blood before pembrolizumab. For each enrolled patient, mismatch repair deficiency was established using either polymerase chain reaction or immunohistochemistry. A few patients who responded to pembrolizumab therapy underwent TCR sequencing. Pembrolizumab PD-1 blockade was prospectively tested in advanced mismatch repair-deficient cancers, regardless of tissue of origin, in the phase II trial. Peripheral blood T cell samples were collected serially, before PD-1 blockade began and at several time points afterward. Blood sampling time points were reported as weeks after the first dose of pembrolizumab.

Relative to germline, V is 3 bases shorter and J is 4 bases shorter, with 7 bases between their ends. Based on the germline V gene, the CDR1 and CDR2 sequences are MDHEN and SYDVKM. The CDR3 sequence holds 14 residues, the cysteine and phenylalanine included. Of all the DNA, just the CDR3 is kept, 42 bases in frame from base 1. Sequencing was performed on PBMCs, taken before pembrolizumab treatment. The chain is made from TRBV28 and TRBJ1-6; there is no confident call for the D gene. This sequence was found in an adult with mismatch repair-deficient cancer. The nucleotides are TGTGCCAGCAGTTTGATTCAGTATAATTCACCCCTCCACTTT. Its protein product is CASSLIQYNSPLHF. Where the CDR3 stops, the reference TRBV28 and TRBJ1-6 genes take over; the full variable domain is DVKVTQSSRYLVKRTGEKVFLECVQDMDHENMFWYRQDPGLGLRLIYFSYDVKMKEKGDIPEGYSVSREKKERFSLILESASTNQTSMYLCASSLIQYNSPLHFGNGTRLTVT.